This T cell receptor (beta chain) emerged from a study of cytomegalovirus exposure and HLA in healthy donors. The primer mix had 60 Vbeta and 13 Jbeta primers. Assay: immunoSEQ multiplex PCR; the TCRdb copy retains only in-frame clones and omits some. Counted here are some 120,000 clones, over 70% occurring once; the ten biggest clones make up more than 7%. Looked up from germline, CDR1 is LGHNA and CDR2 is YSLEER. V shed 1 base and J shed 4 bases, with 5 bases lying between them. This CDR3 is built from 13 residues. Source material: PBMCs. The receptor was isolated from a woman in her fifties or sixties in good health and CMV-seropositive. V and J are TRBV4-3 and TRBJ1-5; D gene unclear. CDR3 DNA sequence: TGCGCCAGCAGCCAAGGGCTTAATCAGCCCCAGCATTTT. Encoded protein: CASSQGLNQPQHF.